Each of the 10 T cell receptor beta chains below was sequenced from the same sample in a study of cytomegalovirus exposure and HLA in healthy donors. Vbeta (60) and Jbeta (13) primers were used in the PCR. The repertoire was sequenced with immunoSEQ multiplex PCR; TCRdb's copy has only in-frame clones and lacks some. The table has about 120,000 clones, around three quarters seen once; the top ten hold roughly 3.7%. Sequencing was performed on PBMCs. The receptors come from a human donor in good health.

CDR3 sequence reads: CAISSSGREELFF. The CDR3 DNA sequence: TGTGCCATCAGCAGTAGCGGGAGGGAGGAGCTGTTTTTT. The gene calls are TRBV10-3 and TRBJ2-2; 11 nucleotides align to TRBD2. The CDR3 totals 13 residues. Germline V CDR1 and CDR2: ENHRY, SYGVKD. V lost 6 bases and J lost 10; bases outside the gene matches: 4.

The rearrangement links TRBV29-1 to TRBJ1-2; 7 bases line up with TRBD1. The CDR3 is made up of 12 amino acids. Germline trimming cut 6 bases from V and 7 bases from J; bases unmatched to any gene: 8. Per germline, CDR1 SQVTM and CDR2 ANQGSEA. DNA of the CDR3: TGCAGCGTGTGGGGGACAGAAGCTGGCTACACCTTC. Its protein product is CSVWGTEAGYTF.

The chain carries TRBV18 and TRBJ1-1; 8 nucleotides agree with TRBD1. CDR3 size: 18 residues. Trimming cost V 5 bases and J 1 base; bases outside gene matches: 15. Germline V gives CDR1 KGHSH, CDR2 LQKENI. The CDR3 region has the DNA TGTGCCAGCTCAAGACGACAGGGGAGCGAGGGTTGGAACACTGAAGCTTTCTTT. Protein sequence: CASSRRQGSEGWNTEAFF.

In DNA form, the CDR3 reads TGTGCCAGCAGTTTAACAGGGGCCTACGAGCAGTACTTC. Translating gives CASSLTGAYEQYF. This chain uses TRBV28 with TRBJ2-7; 7 bases align to TRBD1. Looked up from germline, CDR1 is MDHEN and CDR2 is SYDVKM. CDR3 length equals 13 residues. Unmatched junction bases numbered 0, after V lost 2 bases and J lost 2 bases.

This clone was detected a few times. This chain uses TRBV5-1 with TRBJ2-7, with D possibly being TRBD1 (6 bases). CDR1 and CDR2 (germline): SGHRS, YFSETQ. With 4 bases removed from V and 3 bases from J, the gap between germline ends came to 14 bases. The CDR3 has 14 amino acids. The CDR3 coding sequence is TGCGCCAGCAGCACGGACAGTGACCGCTACGAGCAGTACTTC. As protein: CASSTDSDRYEQYF.

V is TRBV28 and J is TRBJ1-4; D not certain. Germline-derived CDR1 and CDR2 are MDHEN and SYDVKM. V shed 10 bases and J shed 5 bases, with 20 bases lying between them. The CDR3 covers 15 residues. DNA of the CDR3: TGTGCCACCCTCTTTCGCGGGCCTCGAAATGAAAAACTGTTTTTT. Protein sequence: CATLFRGPRNEKLFF.

As for this clone: The identical CDR3 is also encoded by other nucleotide sequences in the sample. The chain recombines TRBV7-9 with TRBJ1-1; the D gene is possibly TRBD1 (5 bases). CDR3 size: 14 residues. From germline, CDR1 is SEHNR and CDR2 FQNEAQ (reference sequence). Deletions cut 2 bases from V and 4 bases from J, with 11 bases between. CDR3 bases: TGTGCCAGCAGCTTACTCCAGGGCGGCACTGAAGCTTTCTTT. Translated: CASSLLQGGTEAFF. Based on the CDR3 plus reference TRBV7-9 and TRBJ1-1, the full variable domain is DTGVSQNPRHKITKRGQNVTFRCDPISEHNRLYWYRQTLGQGPEFLTYFQNEAQLEKSRLLSDRFSAERPKGSFSTLEIQRTEQGDSAMYLCASSLLQGGTEAFFGQGTRLTVV.

The chain combines TRBV6-5 with TRBJ1-4; 9 nucleotides line up with TRBD1. V shed 0 bases and J 4 bases; nucleotides not matched to a gene: 3. The CDR3 covers 16 residues. CDR1 and CDR2 (germline): MNHEY, SVGAGI. The CDR3 sequence is CASSYSLTGGNEKLFF. The CDR3 nucleotides are TGTGCCAGCAGTTACTCATTGACAGGGGGTAATGAAAAACTGTTTTTT.

A word on this clone: The junction and the germline gene differ at one end; a read error may be behind it. The chain joins TRBV13 to TRBJ2-5; D gene unclear. The CDR3 loop spans 13 amino acids. Germline V CDR1 and CDR2: PRHDT, FYEKMQ (reference sequence). Here the CDR3 DNA reads TGTGCCGGCAGCCACCGTCGGGAAGAGACCCAGTACTTC. Its translation is CAGSHRREETQYF.

The chain employs TRBV30 and TRBJ2-1, with 13 bases that match TRBD2. This CDR3 spans 15 amino acids. CDR1 and CDR2 from the germline V gene are GTSNPN and SVGIG (reference sequence). V shed 3 bases, J shed 4 bases, and the junction held 3 bases outside the gene matches. The CDR3 protein is CAWRLGLAGYNEQFF. The DNA of the CDR3 is TGTGCCTGGAGGTTGGGACTAGCGGGATACAATGAGCAGTTCTTC.